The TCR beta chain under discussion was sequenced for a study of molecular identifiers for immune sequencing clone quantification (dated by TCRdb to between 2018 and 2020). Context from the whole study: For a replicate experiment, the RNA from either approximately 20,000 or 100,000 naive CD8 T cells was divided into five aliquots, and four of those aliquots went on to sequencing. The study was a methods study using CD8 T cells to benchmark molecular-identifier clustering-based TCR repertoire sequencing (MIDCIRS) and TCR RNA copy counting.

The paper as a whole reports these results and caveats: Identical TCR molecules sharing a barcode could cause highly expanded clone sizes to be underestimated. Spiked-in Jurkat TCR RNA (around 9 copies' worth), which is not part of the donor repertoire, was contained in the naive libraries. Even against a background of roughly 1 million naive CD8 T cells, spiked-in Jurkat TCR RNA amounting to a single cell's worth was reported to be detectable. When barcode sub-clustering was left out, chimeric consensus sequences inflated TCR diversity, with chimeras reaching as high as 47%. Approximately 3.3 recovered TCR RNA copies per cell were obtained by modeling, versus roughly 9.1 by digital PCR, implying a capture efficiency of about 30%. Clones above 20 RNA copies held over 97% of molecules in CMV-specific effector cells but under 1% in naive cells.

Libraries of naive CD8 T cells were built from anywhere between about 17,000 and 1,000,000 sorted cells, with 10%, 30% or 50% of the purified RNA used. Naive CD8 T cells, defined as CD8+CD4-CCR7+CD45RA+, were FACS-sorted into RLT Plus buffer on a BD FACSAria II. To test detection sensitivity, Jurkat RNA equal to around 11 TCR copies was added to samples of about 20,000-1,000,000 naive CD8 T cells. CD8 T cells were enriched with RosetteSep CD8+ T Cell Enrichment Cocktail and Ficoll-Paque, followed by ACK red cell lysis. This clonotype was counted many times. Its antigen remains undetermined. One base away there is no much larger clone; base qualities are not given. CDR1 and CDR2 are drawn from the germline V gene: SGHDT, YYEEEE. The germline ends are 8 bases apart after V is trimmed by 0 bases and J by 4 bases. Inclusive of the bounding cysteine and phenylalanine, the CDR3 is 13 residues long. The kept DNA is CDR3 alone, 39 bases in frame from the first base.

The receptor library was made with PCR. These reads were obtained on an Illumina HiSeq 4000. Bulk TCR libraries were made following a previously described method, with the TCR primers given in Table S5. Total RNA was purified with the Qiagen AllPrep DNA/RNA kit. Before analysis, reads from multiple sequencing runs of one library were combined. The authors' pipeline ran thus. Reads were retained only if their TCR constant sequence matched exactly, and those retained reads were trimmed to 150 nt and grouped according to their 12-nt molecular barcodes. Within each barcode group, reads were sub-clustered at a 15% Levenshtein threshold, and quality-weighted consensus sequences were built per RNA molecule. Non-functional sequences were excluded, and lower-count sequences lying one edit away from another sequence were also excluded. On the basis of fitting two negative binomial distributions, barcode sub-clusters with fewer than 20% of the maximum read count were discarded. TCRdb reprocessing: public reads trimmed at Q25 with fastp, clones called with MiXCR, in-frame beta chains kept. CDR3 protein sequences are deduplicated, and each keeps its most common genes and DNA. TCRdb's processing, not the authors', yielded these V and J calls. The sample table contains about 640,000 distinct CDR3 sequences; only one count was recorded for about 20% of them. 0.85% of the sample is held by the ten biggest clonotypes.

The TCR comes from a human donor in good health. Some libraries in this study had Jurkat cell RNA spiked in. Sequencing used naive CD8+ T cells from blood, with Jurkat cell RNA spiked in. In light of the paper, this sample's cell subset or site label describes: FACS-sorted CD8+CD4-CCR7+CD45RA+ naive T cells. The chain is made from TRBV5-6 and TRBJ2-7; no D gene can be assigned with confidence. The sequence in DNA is TGTGCCAGCAGCTTGGGTGCTCTTTACGAGCAGTACTTC. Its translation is CASSLGALYEQYF. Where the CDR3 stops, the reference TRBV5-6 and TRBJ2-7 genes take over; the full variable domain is DAGVTQSPTHLIKTRGQQVTLRCSPKSGHDTVSWYQQALGQGPQFIFQYYEEEERQRGNFPDRFSGHQFPNYSSELNVNALLLGDSALYLCASSLGALYEQYFGPGTRLTVT.